This record concerns one T cell receptor (beta chain) sequence. The CDR3 sequence is 15 residues long. Per the germline V gene, CDR1 is MGHDK and CDR2 is SYGVNS. The trim removed 0 bases at V and 8 bases at J, leaving 5 bases unmatched. This specimen belongs to a study of blood T cell repertoires in COVID-19. Study summary: Spain, Italy and the United States supplied samples that represented acute and convalescent COVID-19. From T cells, B-cell-depleted T cells, or PBMCs came the material, which was cDNA or gDNA.

Authors' processing steps: Quantification of nucleated cells was approximated via reference gene primer amplification. The repertoire was sequenced with immunoSEQ multiplex PCR; TCRdb's copy has only in-frame clones and lacks some. That table supplies the V and J calls and clone size; D and trimming were determined from the DNA. The sample lists about 190,000 clones; approximately 79% were seen once. The genes are TRBV25-1 and TRBJ1-4; 8 bases agree with TRBD1. The source of this sequence is a woman between 50 and 59 years old with acute or convalescent COVID-19. The sample was peripheral blood. The CDR3 coding sequence is TGTGCCAGCAGTGAATATACAGGGGGAATGGAAAAACTGTTTTTT. Encoded protein: CASSEYTGGMEKLFF.